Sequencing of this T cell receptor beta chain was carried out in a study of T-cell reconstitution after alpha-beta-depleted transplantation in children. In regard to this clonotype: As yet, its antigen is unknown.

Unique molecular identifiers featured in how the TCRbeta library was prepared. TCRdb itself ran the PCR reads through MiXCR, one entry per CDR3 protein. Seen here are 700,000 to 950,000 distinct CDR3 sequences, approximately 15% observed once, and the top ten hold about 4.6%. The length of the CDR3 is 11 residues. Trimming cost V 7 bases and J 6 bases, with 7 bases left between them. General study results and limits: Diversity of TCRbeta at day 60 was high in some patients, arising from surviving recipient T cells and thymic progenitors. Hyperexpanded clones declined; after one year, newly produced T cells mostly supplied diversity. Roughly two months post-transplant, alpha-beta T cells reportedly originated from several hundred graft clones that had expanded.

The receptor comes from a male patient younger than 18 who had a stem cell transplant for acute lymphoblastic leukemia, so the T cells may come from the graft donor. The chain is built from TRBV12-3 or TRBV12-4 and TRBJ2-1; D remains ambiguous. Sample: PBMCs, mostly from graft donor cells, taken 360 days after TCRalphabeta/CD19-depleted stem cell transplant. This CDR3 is CASTTANEQFF. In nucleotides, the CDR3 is TGTGCCAGCACCACCGCCAATGAGCAGTTCTTC.